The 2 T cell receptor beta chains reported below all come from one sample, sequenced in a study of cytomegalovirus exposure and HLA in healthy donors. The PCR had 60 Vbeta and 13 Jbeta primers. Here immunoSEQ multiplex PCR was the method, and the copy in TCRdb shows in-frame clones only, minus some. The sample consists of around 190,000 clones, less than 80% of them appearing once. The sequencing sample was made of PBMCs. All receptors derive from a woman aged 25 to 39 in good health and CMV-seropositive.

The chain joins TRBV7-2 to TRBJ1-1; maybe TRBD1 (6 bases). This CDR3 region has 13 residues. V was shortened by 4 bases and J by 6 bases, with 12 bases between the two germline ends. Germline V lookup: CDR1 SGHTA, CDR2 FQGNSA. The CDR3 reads CASSSRQVPEAFF. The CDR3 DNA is TGTGCCAGCAGCTCCCGACAGGTCCCTGAAGCTTTCTTT.

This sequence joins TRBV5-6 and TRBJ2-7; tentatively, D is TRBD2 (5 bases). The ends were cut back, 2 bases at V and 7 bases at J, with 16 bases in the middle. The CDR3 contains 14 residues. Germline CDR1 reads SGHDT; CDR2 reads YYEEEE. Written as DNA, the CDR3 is TGTGCCAGCAGCTTAAGATTACTGAGGACTGAGCAGTACTTC. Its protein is CASSLRLLRTEQYF.